This is a list of T cell receptor beta chains from one sample in a study of shared clonotypes between healthy human individuals. Sequenced by immunoSEQ multiplex PCR; TCRdb stores in-frame clones only, minus some. The repertoire holds about 870,000 clones, about 91% seen once, with around 24% in the top ten. Sample: naive CD8+ T cells sorted from blood. Every receptor here comes from a man younger than 40 in good health. Both conserved end residues are part of each CDR3. A D gene is named only where the DNA matches it firmly. The size field is filled for only some rows; it gives once, few, many or a size class.

size	D	V	J	DNA	CDR3
NA	NA	TRBV9	TRBJ2-2	TGTGCCAGCAGCGTACCGGCGGACGCGAACACCGGGGAGCTGTTTTTT	CASSVPADANTGELFF
NA	TRBD1	TRBV27	TRBJ1-2	TGTGCCAGCAGCCCCGACCCCTCGGGACAGTTTTATGGCTACACCTTC	CASSPDPSGQFYGYTF
once	TRBD1	TRBV7-2	TRBJ2-6	TGTGCCAGCAGCTCCATGTACAGGGGGACCTCTGGGGCCAACGTCCTGACTTTC	CASSSMYRGTSGANVLTF
once	TRBD1	TRBV27	TRBJ2-7	TGTGCCAGCAGTTACAGGGGTCCTACCTACGAGCAGTACTTC	CASSYRGPTYEQYF
NA	NA	TRBV19	TRBJ2-2	TGTGCCGCGGACGGGGGCACCGGGGAGCTGTTTTTT	CAADGGTGELFF
NA	NA	TRBV4-3	TRBJ2-7	NA	CASSQAVPGEQYF
NA	TRBD1	TRBV27	TRBJ1-2	TGTGCCAGCAGTTTTCCAGGGGGCAATGGCTACACCTTC	CASSFPGGNGYTF
NA	TRBD2	TRBV27	TRBJ2-1	TGTGCCAGCAGTTTTCCTAGCGGGAGGGGATTCGATGAGCAGTTCTTC	CASSFPSGRGFDEQFF
NA	TRBD1	TRBV29-1	TRBJ2-5	TGCAGCGTTGGAACCTTGGACAGGGAAGAGACCCAGTACTTC	CSVGTLDREETQYF
NA	NA	TRBV28	TRBJ1-5	TGTGCCAGCGGGCAGGCCTCGAATCAGCCCCAGCATTTT	CASGQASNQPQHF
NA	TRBD1	TRBV30	TRBJ1-5	TGTGCCTGGAGTTTAGGACAGGGGAATCAGCCCCAGCATTTT	CAWSLGQGNQPQHF
NA	NA	TRBV4-1	TRBJ1-2	TGCGCCAGCAGCCACACCCACGAGGGGGGTGGCTATGGCTACACCTTC	CASSHTHEGGGYGYTF
NA	TRBD2	TRBV28	TRBJ2-7	TGTGCCACCTCTCCTGGTTTGTCTAGCGGGAGTTACGAGCAGTACTTC	CATSPGLSSGSYEQYF
NA	TRBD1	TRBV5-4	TRBJ2-1	TGTGCCAGCAGAAGGACAGGGGGCCAATACAATGAGCAGTTCTTC	CASRRTGGQYNEQFF
NA	NA	TRBV11-1	TRBJ1-2	TGTGCCAGCAGCCCGCAAGACACAGGGTACTATGGCTACACCTTC	CASSPQDTGYYGYTF
NA	TRBD1	TRBV28	TRBJ2-7	TGTGCCAGCGACAGGGGCTACGAGCAGTACTTC	CASDRGYEQYF
NA	TRBD2	TRBV11-2	TRBJ2-3	TGTGCCAGCAGCTTTTCCCCGGGCCTAGCGGTTACAGATACGCAGTATTTT	CASSFSPGLAVTDTQYF
NA	TRBD1	TRBV23-1	TRBJ2-5	TGCGCCAGCAGTAACCCGGGACAGGGTAGTAGGACCCAGTACTTC	CASSNPGQGSRTQYF
NA	NA	TRBV7-9	TRBJ2-2	TGTGCCAGCAGCCCACCGGGACAAGCCGGGGAGCTGTTTTTT	CASSPPGQAGELFF
NA	TRBD1	TRBV7-9	TRBJ1-2	TGTGCCAGCAGCTTAGCCCGACAGGGAGACTATGGCTACACCTTC	CASSLARQGDYGYTF
NA	NA	TRBV4-3	TRBJ1-1	TGCGCCAGCAGCCAAGGAGCCGCTCCTTACACCATGAACACTGAAGCTTTCTTT	CASSQGAAPYTMNTEAFF
NA	TRBD2	TRBV27	TRBJ2-7	TGTGCCAGCAGTCTGGGCGGGAGGCCCTACGAGCAGTACTTC	CASSLGGRPYEQYF
once	NA	TRBV7-3	TRBJ2-7	TGTGCCAGCAGCTTGGACGGGTCTACTTACTACGAGCAGTACTTC	CASSLDGSTYYEQYF
NA	NA	TRBV7-9	TRBJ2-2	TGTGCCAGCAGCTACCAGAGCACCGGGGAGCTGTTTTTT	CASSYQSTGELFF
NA	NA	TRBV27	TRBJ2-3	TGTGCCAGCAGTTTCGCCCATAGCACAGATACGCAGTATTTT	CASSFAHSTDTQYF
NA	NA	TRBV7-9	TRBJ2-7	TGTGCCAGCAGCTCAAGGGCCAAAGGAGGGATCGAGCAGTACTTC	CASSSRAKGGIEQYF
once	TRBD1	TRBV28	TRBJ2-1	TGTGCCAGCAGGGACAGGGGGGGATATAATGAGCAGTTCTTC	CASRDRGGYNEQFF
NA	NA	TRBV7-9	TRBJ2-2	TGTGCCAGCAGCTTTACGTCCAGCACCGGGGAGCTGTTTTTT	CASSFTSSTGELFF
NA	NA	TRBV5-6	TRBJ2-1	TGTGCCAGCAGCCCTTGGGGGGGGGCGCTCACGTTCTTC	CASSPWGGALTFF
NA	NA	TRBV9	TRBJ2-1	TGTGCCAGCAGTTCCTTCGGCGGCTCCTCCTACAATGAGCAGTTCTTC	CASSSFGGSSYNEQFF
NA	NA	TRBV7-6	TRBJ1-4	TGTGCCAGCAGCCCGCAGAATGAAAAACTGTTTTTT	CASSPQNEKLFF
NA	TRBD2	TRBV28	TRBJ2-1	TGTGCCAGCAAAATTCGGACTAGCGGGAGCAATGAGCAGTTCTTC	CASKIRTSGSNEQFF
NA	TRBD2	TRBV7-6	TRBJ2-1	TGTGCCAGCAGCTTAAAAATACAAGCGGGAAGTGAGCAGTTCTTC	CASSLKIQAGSEQFF
NA	TRBD2	TRBV6-4	TRBJ2-7	TGTGCCAGCAGTGTAATAGCGGGAAGTTACGAGCAGTACTTC	CASSVIAGSYEQYF
NA	NA	TRBV18	TRBJ1-2	TGTGCCAGCTCACCCGCCGCGGTAGCCCTCTATGGCTACACCTTC	CASSPAAVALYGYTF
NA	NA	TRBV4-1	TRBJ2-7	TGCGCCAGCAGCCAAGAAAGAGAACACGAGCAGTACTTC	CASSQEREHEQYF
NA	NA	TRBV27	TRBJ2-2	TGTGCCAGCAGTTTGTTTGAGGGTACCGGGGAGCTGTTTTTT	CASSLFEGTGELFF
NA	NA	TRBV7-9	TRBJ2-7	TGTGCCAGCAGCTTATTATTCTTCCAGGACGAGCAGTACTTC	CASSLLFFQDEQYF
NA	NA	TRBV25-1	TRBJ2-5	TGTGCCAGCAGTGCAGAACGAGAGACCCAGTACTTC	CASSAERETQYF
NA	NA	TRBV14	TRBJ2-2	TGTGCCAGCAGCCAAGAGCAGGGACCCGGGGAGCTGTTTTTT	CASSQEQGPGELFF
once	TRBD2	TRBV9	TRBJ2-3	TGTGCCAGCAGCCTAAGCGGGAGTTTTGATACGCAGTATTTT	CASSLSGSFDTQYF
NA	NA	TRBV7-9	TRBJ1-3	TGTGCCAGCAGCCATGGACTGATCTCTGGAAACACCATATATTTT	CASSHGLISGNTIYF
once	NA	TRBV27	TRBJ2-7	TGTGCCAGCAGTAAACAGGGTAATATCTACGAGCAGTACTTC	CASSKQGNIYEQYF
once	NA	TRBV11-2	TRBJ2-1	TGTGCCAGCAGCCCGGTTGGAGTCTACAATGAGCAGTTCTTC	CASSPVGVYNEQFF
NA	NA	TRBV27	TRBJ2-1	TGTGCCAGCAGTCCCCATAGGGGGGGTTACAATGAGCAGTTCTTC	CASSPHRGGYNEQFF